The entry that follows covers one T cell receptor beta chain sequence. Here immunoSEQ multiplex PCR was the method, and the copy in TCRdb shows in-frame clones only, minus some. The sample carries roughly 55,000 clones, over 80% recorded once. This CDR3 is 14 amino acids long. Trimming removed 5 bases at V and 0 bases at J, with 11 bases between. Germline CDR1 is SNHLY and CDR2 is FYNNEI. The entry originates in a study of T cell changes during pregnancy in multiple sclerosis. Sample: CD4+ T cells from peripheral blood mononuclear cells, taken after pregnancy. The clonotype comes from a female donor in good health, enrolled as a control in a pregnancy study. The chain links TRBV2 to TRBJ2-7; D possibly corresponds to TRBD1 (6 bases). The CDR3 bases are TGTGCCAGCAGTACAGACAGGAGCTCCTACGAGCAGTACTTC. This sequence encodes CASSTDRSSYEQYF.